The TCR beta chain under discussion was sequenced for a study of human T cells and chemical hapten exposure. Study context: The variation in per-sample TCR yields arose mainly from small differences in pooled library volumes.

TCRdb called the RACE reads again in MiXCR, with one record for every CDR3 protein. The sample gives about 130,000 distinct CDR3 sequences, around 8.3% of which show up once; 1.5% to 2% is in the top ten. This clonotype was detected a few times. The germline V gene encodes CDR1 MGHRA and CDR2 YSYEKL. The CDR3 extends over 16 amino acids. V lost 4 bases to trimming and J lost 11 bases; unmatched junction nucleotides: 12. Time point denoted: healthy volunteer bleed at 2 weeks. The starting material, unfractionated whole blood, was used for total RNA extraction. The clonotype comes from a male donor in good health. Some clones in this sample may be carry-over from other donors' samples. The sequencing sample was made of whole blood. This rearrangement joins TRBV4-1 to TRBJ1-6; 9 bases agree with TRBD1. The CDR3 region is CASSPGGTGNLPPLHF. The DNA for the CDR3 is TGCGCCAGCAGCCCCGGCGGGACAGGGAATTTGCCACCCCTCCACTTT.